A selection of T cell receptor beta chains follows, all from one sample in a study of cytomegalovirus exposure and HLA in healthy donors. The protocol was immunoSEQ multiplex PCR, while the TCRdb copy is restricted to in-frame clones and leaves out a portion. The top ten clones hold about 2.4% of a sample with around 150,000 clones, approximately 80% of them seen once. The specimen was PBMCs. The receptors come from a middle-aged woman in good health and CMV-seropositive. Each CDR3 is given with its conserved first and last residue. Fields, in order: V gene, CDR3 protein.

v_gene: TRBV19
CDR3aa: CASRRPGETEAFF

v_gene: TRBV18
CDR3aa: CASSGLAGGETQYF

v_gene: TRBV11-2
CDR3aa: CASSLEGQRNTEAFF

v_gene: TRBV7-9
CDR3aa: CASSFRQGGEAFF

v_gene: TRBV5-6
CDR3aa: CASSPGQGGEETQYF

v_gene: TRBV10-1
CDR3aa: CASSPGRDSNTEAFF

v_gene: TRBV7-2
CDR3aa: CASSPGAGYQETQYF

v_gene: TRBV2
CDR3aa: CASAGGPLATNEKLFF

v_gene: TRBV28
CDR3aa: CASSLSQGEAFF

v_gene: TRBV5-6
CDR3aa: CASTRGGDWREKLFF

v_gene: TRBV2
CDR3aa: CASRDTGYSSYEQYF

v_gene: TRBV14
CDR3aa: CASSQDLARGTQYF

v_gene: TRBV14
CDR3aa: CASSQENPGDYEQYF

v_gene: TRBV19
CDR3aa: CASSALGTEQFF

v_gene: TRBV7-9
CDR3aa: CASRQARNTEAFF

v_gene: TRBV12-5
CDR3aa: CASGLVPGQTQETQYF

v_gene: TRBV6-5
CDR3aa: CASSPNREFIYEQYF

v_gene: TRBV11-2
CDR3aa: CASSRDRGRELFF

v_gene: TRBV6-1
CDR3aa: CASRDSSYNEQFF

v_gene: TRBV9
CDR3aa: CASSQDSDYGYTF

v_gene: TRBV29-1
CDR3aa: CSVVGGGRTNIQYF

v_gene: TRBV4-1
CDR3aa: CASSQGGRSGNIQYF

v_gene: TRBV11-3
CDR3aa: CASSLDPGGYNEQFF

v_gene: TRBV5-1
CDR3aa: CASSRNTILAESSYNEQFF

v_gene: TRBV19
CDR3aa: CASSIDRFAGANVLTF

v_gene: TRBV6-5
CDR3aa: CASSYSDREIHEQYF

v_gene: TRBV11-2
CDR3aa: CASSQQGPWGYTF

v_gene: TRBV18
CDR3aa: CASSPPTSYTDTQYF

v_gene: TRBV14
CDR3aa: CASSQVAGFSPFNEQFF

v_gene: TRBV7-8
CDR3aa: CASSPGGLSTDTQYF

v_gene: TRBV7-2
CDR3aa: CASSPGTASGANVLTF

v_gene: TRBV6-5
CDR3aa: CASSWSGGQDTQYF

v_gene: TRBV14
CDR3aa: CASSQDWGGGSYEQYF

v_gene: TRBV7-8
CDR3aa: CASTSRGMETQYF

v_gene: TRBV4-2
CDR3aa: CASSQTSSQGSTQYF

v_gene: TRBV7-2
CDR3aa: CASSRPLGGTEKLFF

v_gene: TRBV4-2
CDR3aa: CASSPPDSTNTQYF

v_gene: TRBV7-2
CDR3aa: CASSPRGYEQYF

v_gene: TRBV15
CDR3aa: CATSRGWGGPQETQYF

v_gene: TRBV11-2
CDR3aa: CASSYSGTNTGELFF

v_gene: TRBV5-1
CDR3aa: CASSVGGTSGGDNEQFF

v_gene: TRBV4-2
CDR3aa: CASSQEAFRWDTQYF

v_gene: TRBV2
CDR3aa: CASSTRFYGYTF

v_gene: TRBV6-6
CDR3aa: CASSARFGDSHEQFF

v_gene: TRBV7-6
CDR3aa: CASSAIQGGGTEAFF

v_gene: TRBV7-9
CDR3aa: CASSATGAGNTIYF

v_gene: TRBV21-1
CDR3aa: CASSKGEQGGIRANYGYTF

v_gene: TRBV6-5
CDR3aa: CASRTTLFSGNTIYF

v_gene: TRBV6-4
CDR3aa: CASRWDRGTDTQYF